What follows are 30 T cell receptor beta chains derived from one specimen sequenced in a study of CD8 T cells in ankylosing spondylitis. Overall study findings and caveats: Characteristic, it appeared, of ankylosing spondylitis blood was a TCR beta motif of eight highly homologous variants.

Their recognized antigens are unknown. TCRdb itself ran the 5' RACE reads through MiXCR, one entry per CDR3 protein. Counted here are about 330,000 distinct CDR3 sequences, around 7.6% occurring once; the ten biggest clones make up 13% to 15%. The sequenced material came from blood, either unsorted or a sorted T cell fraction (not recorded which). The receptors come from a male donor with ankylosing spondylitis.

This chain joins TRBV15 and TRBJ2-1, with 9 bases lining up with TRBD2. V shed 0 bases and J 4 bases; nucleotides not matched to a gene: 4. The germline V gene encodes CDR1 LNHNV and CDR2 YYDKDF (reference sequence). The CDR3 length is 16 residues. The CDR3 sequence is CATSRDLAGSYNEQFF. CDR3 DNA sequence: TGTGCCACCAGCAGAGATCTAGCGGGATCATACAATGAGCAGTTCTTC.

The table lists this clonotype with a few counts. V gene TRBV7-8 combines with J gene TRBJ1-1, with D unresolved. V lost 1 base to trimming and J lost 0 bases, with 6 bases between them. In germline, CDR1 is SGHVS, CDR2 FQNEAQ. This CDR3 comprises 14 residues. In DNA, the CDR3 is TGTGCCAGCAGCTTAGGGAAGGTGAACACTGAAGCTTTCTTT. Its protein is CASSLGKVNTEAFF.

V usage is TRBV4-1 and J usage is TRBJ2-1, with TRBD2 matching 13 bases. Germline values: CDR1 MGHRA, CDR2 YSYEKL. This CDR3 region has 18 residues. Unmatched junction bases numbered 10, after V lost 3 bases and J lost 5 bases. CDR3 in DNA: TGCGCCAGCAGCCAGAAACCGGGACTAGCGGGATTACACAATGAGCAGTTCTTC. Protein product: CASSQKPGLAGLHNEQFF.

This clonotype appeared many times. The chain employs TRBV29-1 and TRBJ2-6; possibly TRBD2 for D (5 bases). The CDR3 spans 13 residues. Looked up from germline, CDR1 is SQVTM and CDR2 is ANQGSEA. V lost 7 bases, J lost 0 bases, and 7 bases lay in between. As DNA, the CDR3 is TGCAGCGCGGCGGGCTCTGGGGCCAACGTCCTGACTTTC. It yields the protein CSAAGSGANVLTF.

CDR3 loop: CASSQRPGGYNEQFF. The CDR3, as DNA: TGTGCCAGCAGCCAACGGCCGGGGGGCTACAATGAGCAGTTCTTC. The chain uses TRBV14 and TRBJ2-1, with 7 positions matching TRBD2. The V and J ends lost 2 bases and 3 bases, in that order; junction bases with no gene match: 4. The germline gives CDR1 SGHDN, CDR2 FVKESK. The CDR3 totals 15 residues. The full variable domain, completed using reference TRBV14 and TRBJ2-1, is EAGVTQFPSHSVIEKGQTVTLRCDPISGHDNLYWYRRVMGKEIKFLLHFVKESKQDESGMPNNRFLAERTGGTYSTLKVQPAELEDSGVYFCASSQRPGGYNEQFFGPGTRLTVL.

The chain uses TRBV20-1 and TRBJ2-2, with D possibly being TRBD1 (6 bases). The CDR3 extends over 13 amino acids. V lost 6 bases and J 2 bases, leaving 10 bases between the germline ends. Per the germline V gene, CDR1 is DFQATT and CDR2 is SNEGSKA (reference sequence). The CDR3 sequence is CSARTANTGELFF. DNA of the CDR3: TGCAGTGCACGGACAGCTAACACCGGGGAGCTGTTTTTT.

V usage is TRBV7-3 and J usage is TRBJ2-5; 10 bases fit TRBD1. Trimming at V came to 6 bases and at J to 4 bases, leaving 5 bases not matched to a gene. CDR1 and CDR2 from the germline V gene are SGHTA and FQGTGA. CDR3 size: 14 residues. CDR3 sequence: CASSWTGGRETQYF. Written as DNA, the CDR3 is TGTGCCAGCAGTTGGACAGGGGGACGAGAGACCCAGTACTTC. Complete variable domain (other parts from reference TRBV7-3 and TRBJ2-5): GAGVSQTPSNKVTEKGKYVELRCDPISGHTALYWYRQSLGQGPEFLIYFQGTGAADDSGLPNDRFFAVRPEGSVSTLKIQRTERGDSAVYLCASSWTGGRETQYFGPGTRLLVL.

This clonotype has just a few counts. V usage is TRBV2 and J usage is TRBJ1-1; tentatively, D is TRBD1 (6 bases). This CDR3 contains 12 residues. Germline V lookup: CDR1 SNHLY, CDR2 FYNNEI. Trimming took off 5 bases at V and 6 bases at J, with 10 bases between the two ends. The CDR3: CASSTGSSEAFF. The CDR3 region has the DNA TGTGCCAGCAGTACAGGGTCTTCTGAAGCTTTCTTT.

The chain combines TRBV5-1 with TRBJ2-1, with 7 bases identical to TRBD1. This CDR3 comprises 14 residues. Germline CDR1 and CDR2: SGHRS and YFSETQ. Unmatched junction bases numbered 11, after V lost 4 bases and J lost 10 bases. CDR3 sequence (DNA): TGCGCCAGCAGCCCCGCCGACAGGGTACGCGAGCAGTTCTTC. This encodes CASSPADRVREQFF.

This rearrangement joins TRBV5-1 to TRBJ2-6, with 10 bases aligning to TRBD2. This CDR3 spans 18 amino acids. V was pared by 2 bases and J by 3 bases, with 8 bases of the junction left unmatched. Germline assignment: CDR1 SGHRS and CDR2 YFSETQ. CDR3 bases: TGCGCCAGCAGCTTAATGCCTAGCGGGAGATATGGGGCCAACGTCCTGACTTTC. Translated: CASSLMPSGRYGANVLTF.

The chain links TRBV5-1 to TRBJ2-1; the match to TRBD2 covers 8 bases. CDR3 length: 19 amino acids. Trimming at V came to 3 bases and at J to 0 bases, leaving 14 bases not matched to a gene. Germline V gene data show CDR1 as SGHRS and CDR2 as YFSETQ. The CDR3 nucleotides are TGCGCCAGCAGCTCTCTGCCTAGCGGGCCCCAGAGCTCCTACAATGAGCAGTTCTTC. Translated, it gives CASSSLPSGPQSSYNEQFF.

This clonotype was picked up a small number of times. The chain links TRBV10-3 to TRBJ2-2, with D hard to call. This CDR3 is 13 amino acids long. The V end lost 0 bases, the J end lost 2 bases, and 1 base lay between the germline ends. CDR1 ENHRY and CDR2 SYGVKD come from the germline V gene. CDR3 nucleotide sequence: TGTGCCATCAGTGAGTCTAACACCGGGGAGCTGTTTTTT. Protein sequence: CAISESNTGELFF.

The rearrangement links TRBV20-1 to TRBJ1-2; maybe TRBD1 (5 bases). The CDR3 sequence is 13 residues long. Germline V gene lookup returns CDR1 DFQATT and CDR2 SNEGSKA (reference sequence). Between the trimmed V and J ends, which lost 1 base and 7 bases, there was a span of 13 bases. CDR3 region: CSARGDGAFGYTF. The DNA of the CDR3 is TGCAGTGCTAGAGGGGACGGAGCCTTTGGCTACACCTTC.

The chain employs TRBV29-1 and TRBJ2-2, with D unresolved. The CDR3 is made up of 14 amino acids. Between the trimmed V and J ends, which lost 4 bases and 0 bases, there was a span of 9 bases. Germline V gene data show CDR1 as SQVTM and CDR2 as ANQGSEA. CDR3 nucleotides: TGCAGCGTTGCGGTGACTGCGAACACCGGGGAGCTGTTTTTT. It specifies CSVAVTANTGELFF.

The table lists this clonotype with many counts. CDR3: CASSRDSQETQYF. The CDR3 DNA sequence: TGTGCCAGCAGCCGGGACAGTCAAGAGACCCAGTACTTC. The rearrangement uses TRBV12-3 or TRBV12-4 and TRBJ2-5; TRBD1 agrees at 7 bases. With 6 bases clipped from V and 2 bases from J, the junction kept 3 bases outside the gene matches. The CDR3 consists of 13 residues.

The genes are TRBV4-2 and TRBJ2-5, with 12 bases that match TRBD2. Germline assignment: CDR1 LGHNA and CDR2 YNFKEQ. The CDR3 loop spans 16 amino acids. With V trimmed by 3 bases and J by 5 bases, 7 bases remained unmatched. The chain's CDR3 is CASSHASGRARETQYF. CDR3 DNA: TGTGCCAGCAGCCATGCTAGCGGGAGGGCCCGGGAGACCCAGTACTTC.

The sample holds many counts of this clonotype. V gene TRBV20-1 combines with J gene TRBJ2-7, with unresolved D. V was clipped by 6 bases and J by 7 bases, with 10 bases between them. Germline V CDR1 and CDR2: DFQATT, SNEGSKA (reference sequence). The CDR3 length is 10 residues. CDR3 sequence: CSAGFGEQYF. DNA for the CDR3: TGCAGTGCGGGGTTTGGGGAGCAGTACTTC.

Only a few counts were recorded for this clonotype. This chain uses TRBV20-1 with TRBJ2-7; D unclear. The CDR3 has 11 amino acids. CDR1 is DFQATT and CDR2 is SNEGSKA in the germline V gene (reference sequence). V was trimmed by 0 bases and J by 5 bases, leaving 5 bases between them. The CDR3 coding sequence is TGCAGTGCTAGAGATTTCGACGAGCAGTACTTC. Protein sequence: CSARDFDEQYF.

This clonotype was seen more than once but under ten times. CDR3 sequence (DNA): TGCAGCGTTGAACAGGGTCGAGGCACCGGGGAGCTGTTTTTT. This sequence encodes CSVEQGRGTGELFF. V usage is TRBV29-1 and J usage is TRBJ2-2; D perhaps matches TRBD1 (5 bases). The CDR3 has 14 amino acids. V lost 2 bases to trimming and J lost 4 bases, with 11 bases between them. Germline V gene sequence: CDR1 SQVTM, CDR2 ANQGSEA.

Only a few counts were recorded for this clonotype. The chain's CDR3 is CASSQEATGIYEQYF. For the CDR3, the DNA is TGCGCCAGCAGCCAAGAGGCGACAGGGATCTACGAGCAGTACTTC. The genes are TRBV4-1 and TRBJ2-7; 7 bases match TRBD1. The germline V gene has CDR1 MGHRA and CDR2 YSYEKL. This CDR3 spans 15 amino acids. V was clipped by 0 bases and J by 3 bases; unmatched bases: 5.

This clonotype was picked up many times. CDR3 loop: CASSQGNEQYF. CDR3 bases: TGTGCCAGCAGCCAAGGAAACGAGCAGTACTTC. The chain joins TRBV14 to TRBJ2-7; D remains unclear. Germline CDR1 is SGHDN and CDR2 is FVKESK. Trimming shortened V by 1 base and J by 5 bases, and 3 bases separated the two germline ends. The CDR3 is 11 residues long.

This clonotype was detected only a few times. J is TRBJ2-7 and V is TRBV10-3, with D maybe TRBD1 (6 bases). V was clipped by 4 bases and J by 2 bases, with 15 bases between them. Germline V gene lookup returns CDR1 ENHRY and CDR2 SYGVKD. The CDR3 spans 15 residues. In DNA, the CDR3 is TGTGCCATCAGTGCCAACCGGGACACCCCCTACGAGCAGTACTTC. Protein: CAISANRDTPYEQYF.

There are many counts of this clonotype. The CDR3 nucleotides are TGTGCCAGCAGCGTCCAAGCGGGGGGAGGGGGAAACATTCAGTACTTC. Translation: CASSVQAGGGGNIQYF. This chain links TRBV9 with TRBJ2-4; 9 nucleotides line up with TRBD2. The CDR3 runs 16 residues. Germline CDR1 and CDR2: SGDLS and YYNGEE. V lost 2 bases, J lost 6 bases, and 9 bases stayed unmatched.

The CDR3 sequence: CASSPVGSYYEQYF. CDR3 coding DNA: TGTGCCAGCAGCCCCGTGGGCAGCTACTACGAGCAGTACTTC. The chain joins TRBV3-1 to TRBJ2-7; D is unclear. The CDR3 contains 14 residues. Germline loops: CDR1 LGHDT, CDR2 YNNKEL (reference sequence). The V gene lost 4 bases and the J gene lost 3 bases, with 13 bases spanning the gap.

This clonotype was seen ten or more times. The CDR3 DNA reads TGCAGCGTAACCTCGGCATCCTACGAGCAGTACTTC. Residues: CSVTSASYEQYF. V gene TRBV29-1 combines with J gene TRBJ2-7; D not certain. The germline CDR1 and CDR2 sequences are SQVTM and ANQGSEA. This CDR3 has 12 residues. V lost 6 bases to trimming and J lost 1 base, with 10 bases between them.

The V gene is TRBV6-5, the J gene TRBJ2-4; D possibly corresponds to TRBD1 (5 bases). The CDR3 is 15 amino acids. The germline V gene encodes CDR1 MNHEY and CDR2 SVGAGI. Deletions cut 4 bases from V and 1 base from J, with 11 bases between. The CDR3, as DNA: TGTGCCAGCAGTTTCATACAGGATGCCAAAAACATTCAGTACTTC. Translation gives CASSFIQDAKNIQYF.

This clonotype was seen repeatedly, ten times or more. The V and J genes are TRBV12-3 or TRBV12-4 and TRBJ1-5; TRBD1 is a possible D gene (5 bases). CDR3 length: 15 amino acids. V was pared by 0 bases and J by 2 bases, with 8 bases between. The CDR3 nucleotides read TGTGCCAGCAGTTTAGCGGGGGGAGGCAATCAGCCCCAGCATTTT. Protein sequence: CASSLAGGGNQPQHF.

The chain carries TRBV6-1 and TRBJ2-3; 7 bases agree with TRBD2. With 10 bases clipped from V and 2 bases from J, the junction kept 12 bases outside the gene matches. Germline V CDR1 and CDR2: MNHNS, SASEGT. The length of the CDR3 is 15 residues. As DNA, the CDR3 is TGTGCCACTCGGCCCTCGGGACTAAACACAGATACGCAGTATTTT. Its protein product is CATRPSGLNTDTQYF.

The chain recombines TRBV15 with TRBJ2-7; 8 bases line up with TRBD2. V was pared by 5 bases and J by 3 bases, with 12 bases of the junction left unmatched. The length of the CDR3 is 16 residues. Germline CDR1 is LNHNV and CDR2 is YYDKDF (reference sequence). CDR3 sequence (DNA): TGTGCCACCAGCGCCCAGCCGGGAGGGAGACTCTACGAGCAGTACTTC. Its protein is CATSAQPGGRLYEQYF.

The rearrangement uses TRBV5-1 and TRBJ2-7; 7 positions agree with TRBD1. Trimming removed 0 bases from V and 2 bases from J; junction bases left unmatched: 2. Germline CDR1 SGHRS, CDR2 YFSETQ. The CDR3 length is 14 residues. The CDR3 loop reads CASSLEGTAYEQYF. CDR3 coding DNA: TGCGCCAGCAGCTTGGAGGGGACAGCCTACGAGCAGTACTTC.